This TCR beta chain emerged from a study of CD8 T cells in Susac syndrome. General study points: As acknowledged by the study, its TCR sequencing and HLA analysis included a relatively small number of individuals.

Of note for this clonotype: Its matching antigen is unknown.

Sequencing of TCR beta, carried out with a high-throughput approach, was applied to CD8+ and CD4+ T cells from the blood. The multiple sclerosis controls were treatment-naive patients with relapsing-remitting disease that was stable or active. Germline CDR1 and CDR2: SGHDN and FVKESK. V gave up 2 bases and J gave up 8 bases, with 7 bases separating them. This CDR3 is 12 amino acids long. Roughly 0.45 to 1 ug RNA was reverse transcribed with random hexamers. Across 54 Vbeta and 13 Jbeta, immunoSEQ multiplex PCR amplified TCR beta CDR3. MiXCR was run by TCRdb on the immunoSEQ multiplex PCR reads, yielding one entry per CDR3 protein. The table records some 150,000 distinct CDR3 sequences, over 95% of them present only once.

The V and J genes are TRBV14 and TRBJ2-1; the D gene is possibly TRBD2 (6 bases). Sequencing used CD8+ T cells from PBMCs. The receptor was derived from a human donor with multiple sclerosis. As DNA, the CDR3 is TGTGCCAGCAGCCAACCGGGGGATGAGCAGTTCTTC. As protein: CASSQPGDEQFF. The full variable domain, completed using reference TRBV14 and TRBJ2-1, is EAGVTQFPSHSVIEKGQTVTLRCDPISGHDNLYWYRRVMGKEIKFLLHFVKESKQDESGMPNNRFLAERTGGTYSTLKVQPAELEDSGVYFCASSQPGDEQFFGPGTRLTVL.